What follows is one T cell receptor (beta chain) and its context. What it binds is unknown. MiXCR, run by TCRdb on the 5' RACE reads, gives a single entry per CDR3 protein. This sample has under 550,000 distinct CDR3 sequences, with roughly 22% found just once. These data are taken from a study of T cells after yellow fever vaccination. Germline V CDR1 and CDR2: MDHEN, SYDVKM. The ends were cut back, 6 bases at V and 3 bases at J, with 11 bases in the middle. The CDR3 consists of 13 residues. Overall study findings and caveats: A large majority of primary-vaccination clones showed up again after the booster (approximately 96% CD4, around 90% CD8).

The source of this sequence is a man between 18 and 29 years old who received the YFV17D yellow fever vaccine. The source was PBMCs, collected more than 20 days after the first yellow fever vaccination. V usage is TRBV28 and J usage is TRBJ1-2, with no clear D. The CDR3 here is CASSRPVDYGYTF. The CDR3 DNA sequence: TGTGCCAGCAGCCGACCGGTCGACTATGGCTACACCTTC.